Here is one TCR beta chain with its context. Its matching antigen is unknown. This CDR3 has 14 amino acids. CDR1 is SGHRS and CDR2 is YFSETQ in the germline V gene. V lost 0 bases, J lost 7 bases, and 11 bases lay in between. Preparation of TCR beta libraries was done by quantitative 5'-RACE with molecular barcodes. TCRdb analysed the 5' RACE reads with MiXCR anew, one entry per CDR3 protein. The table lists some 200,000 distinct CDR3 sequences, around 13% of them singletons. This record belongs to a study of CD8 T cells in ankylosing spondylitis. Study outcomes and limitations: Ankylosing spondylitis blood appeared to carry a characteristic TCR beta motif of roughly eight highly homologous variants.

The clonotype was recovered from a male donor with ankylosing spondylitis or in good health (not recorded which). This rearrangement joins TRBV5-1 to TRBJ2-1, with D unclear. The sample taken for sequencing was blood, either unsorted or a sorted T cell fraction (not recorded which). The DNA for the CDR3 is TGCGCCAGCAGCTTGGTGTCGAAAGGAAATGAGCAGTTCTTC. Protein product: CASSLVSKGNEQFF.